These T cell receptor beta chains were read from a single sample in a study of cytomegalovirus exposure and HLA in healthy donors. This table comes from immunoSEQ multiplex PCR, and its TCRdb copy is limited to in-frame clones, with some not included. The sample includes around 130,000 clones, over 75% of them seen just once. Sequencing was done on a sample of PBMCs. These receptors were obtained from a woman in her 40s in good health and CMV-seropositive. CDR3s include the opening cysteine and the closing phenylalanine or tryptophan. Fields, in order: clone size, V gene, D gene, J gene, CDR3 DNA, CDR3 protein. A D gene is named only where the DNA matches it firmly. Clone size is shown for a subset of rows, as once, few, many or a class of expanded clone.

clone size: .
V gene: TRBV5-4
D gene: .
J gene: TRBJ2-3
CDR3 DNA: TGTGCCAGCAGCTTGCCAGGCGAACCACTCACAGATACGCAGTATTTT
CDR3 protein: CASSLPGEPLTDTQYF

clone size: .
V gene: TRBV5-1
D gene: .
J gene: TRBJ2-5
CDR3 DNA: TGCGCCAGCAGCGCGCCGGGGGAGACCCAGTACTTC
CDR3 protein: CASSAPGETQYF

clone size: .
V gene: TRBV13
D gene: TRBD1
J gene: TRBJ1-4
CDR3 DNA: TGTGCCAGCAGCTCCTCCCGGACAGGGGGCCTCGCCATGGCAAAACTGTTTTTT
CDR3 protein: CASSSSRTGGLAMAKLFF

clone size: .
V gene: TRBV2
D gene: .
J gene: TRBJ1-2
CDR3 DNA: TGTGCCAGCAGTAGAAACACGGGTGGCTACACCTTC
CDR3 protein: CASSRNTGGYTF

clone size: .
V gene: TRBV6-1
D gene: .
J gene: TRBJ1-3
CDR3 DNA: TGTGCCAGCAGTGAAGCGCTACGGGACTCTGGAAACACCATATATTTT
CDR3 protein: CASSEALRDSGNTIYF

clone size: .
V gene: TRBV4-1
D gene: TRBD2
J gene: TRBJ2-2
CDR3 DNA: TGCGCCAGCAGCCAAGCGGGAGGGAGGGACACCGGGGAGCTGTTTTTT
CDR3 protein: CASSQAGGRDTGELFF

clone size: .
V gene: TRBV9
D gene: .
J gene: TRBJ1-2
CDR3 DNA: TGTGCCAGCAGCTCCCGGGACATGGGTGTCGACTACACCTTC
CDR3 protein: CASSSRDMGVDYTF

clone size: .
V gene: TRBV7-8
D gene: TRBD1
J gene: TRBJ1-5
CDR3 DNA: TGTGCCAGCAGCCAGCTAGGGGGCGAAAATCAGCCCCAGCATTTT
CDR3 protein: CASSQLGGENQPQHF

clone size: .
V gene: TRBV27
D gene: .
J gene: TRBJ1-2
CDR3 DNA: TGTGCCAGCAGTTTATATGCAGGGGAGAGAGGCTACACCTTC
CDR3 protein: CASSLYAGERGYTF

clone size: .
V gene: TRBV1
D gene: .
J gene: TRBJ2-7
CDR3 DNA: TGCATACTTGGGCTAGCGGGAGGGCCCCACGAGCAGTACTTC
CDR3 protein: CILGLAGGPHEQYF

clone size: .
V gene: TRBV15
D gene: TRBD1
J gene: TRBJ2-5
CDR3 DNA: TGTGCCACCAGCAGCCCAGGACAGGGAACAGAGACCCAGTACTTC
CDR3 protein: CATSSPGQGTETQYF

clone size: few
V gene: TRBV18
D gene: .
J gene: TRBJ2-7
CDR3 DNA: TGTGCCAGCTCCGTGGGGGCACAGAAAACCATTTGGGAGCAGTACTTC
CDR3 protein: CASSVGAQKTIWEQYF

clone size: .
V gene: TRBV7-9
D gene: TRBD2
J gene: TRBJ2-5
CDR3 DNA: TGTGCCAGCAGCTTAGGAACTAGCGAGCAAGAGACCCAGTACTTC
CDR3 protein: CASSLGTSEQETQYF

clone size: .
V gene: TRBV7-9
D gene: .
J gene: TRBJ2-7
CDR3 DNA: TGTGCCAGCAGCTTACCCCCGGGCTACGAGCAGTACTTC
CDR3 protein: CASSLPPGYEQYF

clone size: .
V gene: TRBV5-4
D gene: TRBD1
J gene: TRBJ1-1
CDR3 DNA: TGTGCCAGCAGCTTGGGGGACAGGAGGAACACTGAAGCTTTCTTT
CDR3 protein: CASSLGDRRNTEAFF

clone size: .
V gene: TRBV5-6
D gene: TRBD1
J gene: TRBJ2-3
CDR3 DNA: TGTGCCAGCAGCACCGACAGGGAAGATACGCAGTATTTT
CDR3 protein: CASSTDREDTQYF

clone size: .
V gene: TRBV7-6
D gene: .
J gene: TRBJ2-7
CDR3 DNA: TGTGCCAGCAGCTCCCAGGGCCCCGGGTACGAGCAGTACTTC
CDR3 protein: CASSSQGPGYEQYF